One sample yielded the 21 T cell receptor beta chains listed below, sequenced in a study of blood T cell repertoires in COVID-19. Repertoires were generated with immunoSEQ multiplex PCR, while TCRdb's copy carries only in-frame clones and drops some. The data contain under 130,000 clones, roughly 80% of them seen just once; the ten biggest clones take up 15%. The specimen sequenced was peripheral blood. The receptors were sampled from a woman aged 80 or over with acute or convalescent COVID-19.

This chain joins TRBV13 and TRBJ2-7; tentatively, D is TRBD1 (8 bases). The CDR3 is 15 residues long. Per the germline V gene, CDR1 is PRHDT and CDR2 is FYEKMQ (reference sequence). The V gene lost 4 bases and the J gene lost 1 base, with 14 bases spanning the gap. CDR3 nucleotide sequence: TGTGCCAGCAGCTCAAACAGGGGGGGGTCCTACGAGCAGTACTTC. It yields the protein CASSSNRGGSYEQYF.

This clone was seen a handful of times. The chain uses TRBV27 and TRBJ2-4; 10 bases agree with TRBD1. CDR1 is MNHEY and CDR2 is SMNVEV in the germline V gene (reference sequence). Losses at the gene ends were 6 bases for V and 8 bases for J; bases not matched to a gene: 7. CDR3 length: 14 amino acids. The CDR3 spells CASSDRGPKDIQYF. As DNA, the CDR3 is TGTGCCAGCAGCGACAGGGGGCCTAAGGACATTCAGTACTTC.

The genes are TRBV3-1 (or the pseudogene TRBV3-2) and TRBJ2-2, with TRBD2 matching over 12 bases. This CDR3 is built from 16 residues. The V segment lost 1 base and the J segment 5 bases; nucleotides outside the gene matches: 2. Germline V gene sequence: CDR1 LGHDT, CDR2 YNNKEL (reference sequence). The CDR3 DNA reads TGTGCCAGCAGCCAAGGACTAGCGGGAGTTACCGGGGAGCTGTTTTTT. Residues: CASSQGLAGVTGELFF.

The J gene is TRBJ2-7, the V gene TRBV18; the D is unclear. From germline, CDR1 is KGHSH and CDR2 LQKENI. V gave up 6 bases and J gave up 0 bases, with 6 bases separating them. There are 12 residues in the CDR3. The CDR3 reads CASSSSSYEQYV. CDR3 coding DNA: TGTGCCAGCTCGTCTAGCTCCTACGAGCAGTACGTC.

The chain carries TRBV19 and TRBJ2-2; 7 positions agree with TRBD1. CDR3 length equals 14 residues. The germline CDR1 and CDR2 sequences are LNHDA and SQIVND (reference sequence). J lost 4 bases, V lost 3 bases, and 2 bases had no gene match. The CDR3 DNA reads as TGTGCCAGTAGTATCGCAGGGGGCACCGGGGAGCTGTTTTTT. This encodes CASSIAGGTGELFF.

Judged by abundance, this clone is medium-sized. The chain employs TRBV5-1 and TRBJ1-5; D is unclear. Germline assignment: CDR1 SGHRS and CDR2 YFSETQ. V was trimmed by 2 bases and J by 2 bases, leaving 11 bases between them. The CDR3 consists of 15 residues. The CDR3 reads CASSLGLAGNQPQHF. For the CDR3, the DNA is TGCGCCAGCAGCTTAGGGTTAGCGGGCAATCAGCCCCAGCATTTT.

J is TRBJ2-5 and V is TRBV29-1; TRBD2 is a possible D gene (6 bases). The V gene lost 7 bases and the J gene lost 5 bases, with 14 bases spanning the gap. This CDR3 is built from 12 residues. Germline values: CDR1 SQVTM, CDR2 ANQGSEA. CDR3 coding DNA: TGCAGCGACCGGAGGGGCGGGGAGACCCAGTACTTC. This translates into CSDRRGGETQYF.

The chain uses TRBV9 and TRBJ1-2; no reliable D call. The CDR3 has 12 residues. Trimming took 4 bases from V and 8 from J, leaving 12 bases between them. Germline V gene lookup returns CDR1 SGDLS and CDR2 YYNGEE. The CDR3 nucleotides are TGTGCCAGCAGCCAAACCCCGGGAGGCTACACCTTC. This codes for CASSQTPGGYTF.

V and J are TRBV6-2 or TRBV6-3 and TRBJ1-1; 7 nucleotides align to TRBD1. The V segment lost 6 bases and the J segment 3 bases; nucleotides outside the gene matches: 4. This CDR3 contains 13 residues. CDR1 is MNHEY, CDR2 SVGEGT, per germline. The CDR3 sequence: CASSPGGYTEAFF. CDR3 in DNA: TGTGCCAGCAGCCCAGGGGGTTACACTGAAGCTTTCTTT.

This clone appeared a single time. J is TRBJ1-1 and V is TRBV6-5, with 8 bases matching TRBD1. CDR1 and CDR2 from the germline V gene are MNHEY and SVGAGI. This CDR3 region has 15 residues. Trimming took 5 bases from V and 1 from J; bases not matched to a gene: 6. The CDR3 spells CASSPRTGSNTEAFF. The CDR3 nucleotides are TGTGCCAGCAGTCCCCGGACAGGGTCGAACACTGAAGCTTTCTTT.

V usage is TRBV6-1 and J usage is TRBJ2-2; 8 bases line up with TRBD2. Trimming cost V 5 bases and J 3 bases; bases outside gene matches: 8. The CDR3 contains 16 residues. Germline V gives CDR1 MNHNS, CDR2 SASEGT. In DNA, the CDR3 is TGTGCCAGCAGTAAAGTAGCGGGGTGGGACACCGGGGAGCTGTTTTTT. The encoded protein is CASSKVAGWDTGELFF.

The chain carries TRBV2 and TRBJ2-7; TRBD2 is a possible D gene (5 bases). Germline values: CDR1 SNHLY, CDR2 FYNNEI. The CDR3 totals 13 residues. The germline V and J ends were trimmed by 5 bases and 5 bases, with 13 bases remaining between them. The CDR3 DNA reads as TGTGCCAGCAGTAAGTACCTAGCTCACGAGCAGTACTTC. It translates to CASSKYLAHEQYF.

J is TRBJ2-3 and V is TRBV19; 8 bases agree with TRBD1. Germline trimming cut 2 bases from V and 2 bases from J; bases unmatched to any gene: 6. The CDR3 is 16 residues long. The germline gives CDR1 LNHDA, CDR2 SQIVND (reference sequence). CDR3 protein: CASSIRTGTTTDTQYF. CDR3 DNA: TGTGCCAGTAGTATAAGGACAGGGACGACCACAGATACGCAGTATTTT.

The chain couples TRBV28 to TRBJ1-1; possible D gene TRBD1, 6 bases. V gave up 7 bases and J gave up 2 bases, with 11 bases separating them. The length of the CDR3 is 13 residues. Germline V gives CDR1 MDHEN, CDR2 SYDVKM. The CDR3 DNA is TGTGCCAGCATCTCAGGGGTTAACACTGAAGCTTTCTTT. Translated: CASISGVNTEAFF.

The V and J genes are TRBV27 and TRBJ2-1; 14 bases align to TRBD2. The V and J ends lost 3 bases and 10 bases, in that order; junction bases with no gene match: 8. This CDR3 spans 16 amino acids. Germline CDR1 and CDR2: MNHEY and SMNVEV (reference sequence). In DNA, the CDR3 is TGTGCCAGCAGTTTCAATAAGGGACTAGCGGGAGTAGAGCAGTTCTTC. This gives the protein CASSFNKGLAGVEQFF.

The chain uses TRBV10-3 and TRBJ2-2; the D is unclear. The CDR3 consists of 16 residues. Germline CDR1 reads ENHRY; CDR2 reads SYGVKD. The V end was cut by 0 bases, the J end by 6 bases, with 14 bases between. The CDR3 DNA is TGTGCCATCAGTGAGTCACGAGGTGGTGCCTCCGGGGAGCTGTTTTTT. This codes for CAISESRGGASGELFF.

The genes are TRBV5-1 and TRBJ2-3; TRBD2 aligns across 7 bases. CDR3 length: 16 residues. After removal of 4 bases from V and 2 bases from J, the junction contained 10 bases not matched to a gene. Germline V gives CDR1 SGHRS, CDR2 YFSETQ. The CDR3 DNA is TGCGCCAGCAGCCCGTTTGGGAGGGAGGTCACAGATACGCAGTATTTT. It yields the protein CASSPFGREVTDTQYF.

The rearrangement links TRBV24-1 to TRBJ2-7; 12 bases fit TRBD1. This CDR3 is 14 amino acids long. V shed 9 bases and J 5 bases; nucleotides not matched to a gene: 7. CDR1 is KGHDR and CDR2 is SFDVKD in the germline V gene. DNA for the CDR3: TGTGCCACCGCCGGGACAGGGGGCAGAAACGAGCAGTACTTC. It translates to CATAGTGGRNEQYF.

J is TRBJ1-1 and V is TRBV7-2, with 7 bases aligning to TRBD1. This CDR3 is built from 15 residues. Germline trimming cut 3 bases from V and 2 bases from J; bases unmatched to any gene: 6. Germline V lookup: CDR1 SGHTA, CDR2 FQGNSA. The CDR3 DNA reads TGTGCCAGCAGCTTTAGCAGGGGGTTAAACACTGAAGCTTTCTTT. It translates to CASSFSRGLNTEAFF.

The chain uses TRBV11-2 and TRBJ1-2, with 7 nucleotides matching TRBD1. The CDR3 is 13 residues long. Germline V gene lookup returns CDR1 SGHAT and CDR2 FQNNGV. J was trimmed by 3 bases and V by 3 bases; bases with no gene match: 1. CDR3 nucleotides: TGTGCCAGCAGCTTTCAGGGGGACTATGGCTACACCTTC. This sequence encodes CASSFQGDYGYTF.

The genes are TRBV7-2 and TRBJ2-3, with D possibly TRBD2 on 6 matching bases. CDR1 is SGHTA, CDR2 FQGNSA, per germline. This CDR3 region has 11 residues. V was pared by 4 bases and J by 12 bases, with 11 bases between. In DNA, the CDR3 is TGTGCCAGCAGCTCTCCGGGAGCACAGTATTTT. The encoded protein is CASSSPGAQYF.